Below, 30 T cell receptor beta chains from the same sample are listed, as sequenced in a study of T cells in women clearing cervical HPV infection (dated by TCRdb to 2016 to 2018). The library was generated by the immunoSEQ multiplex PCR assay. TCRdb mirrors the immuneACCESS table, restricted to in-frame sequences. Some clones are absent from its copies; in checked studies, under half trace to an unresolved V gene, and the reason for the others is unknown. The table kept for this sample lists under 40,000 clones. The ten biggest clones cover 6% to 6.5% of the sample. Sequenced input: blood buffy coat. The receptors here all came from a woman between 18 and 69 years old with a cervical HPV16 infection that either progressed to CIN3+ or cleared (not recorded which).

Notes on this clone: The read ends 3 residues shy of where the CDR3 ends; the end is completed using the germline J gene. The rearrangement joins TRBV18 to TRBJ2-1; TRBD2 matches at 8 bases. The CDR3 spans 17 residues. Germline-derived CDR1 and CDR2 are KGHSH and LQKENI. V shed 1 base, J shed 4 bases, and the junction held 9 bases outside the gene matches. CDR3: CASSPRGGSGDYNEQFF. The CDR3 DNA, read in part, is TGTGCCAGCTCACCACGGGGTGGTAGCGGGGATTACAATGAG.

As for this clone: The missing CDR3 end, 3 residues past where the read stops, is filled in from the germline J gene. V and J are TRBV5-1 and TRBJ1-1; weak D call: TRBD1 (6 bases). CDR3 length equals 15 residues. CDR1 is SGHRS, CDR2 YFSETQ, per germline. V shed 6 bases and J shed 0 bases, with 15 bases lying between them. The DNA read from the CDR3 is TGCGCCAGCACAGGGGAGACAACCCTGAACACTGAA. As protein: CASTGETTLNTE. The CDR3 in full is CASTGETTLNTEAFF.

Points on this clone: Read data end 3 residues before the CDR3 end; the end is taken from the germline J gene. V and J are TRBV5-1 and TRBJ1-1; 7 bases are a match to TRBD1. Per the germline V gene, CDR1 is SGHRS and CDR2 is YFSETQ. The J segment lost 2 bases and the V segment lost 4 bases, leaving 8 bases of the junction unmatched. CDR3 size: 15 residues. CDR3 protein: CASSPLGQLNTEAFF. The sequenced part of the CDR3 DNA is TGCGCCAGCAGCCCATTGGGACAGCTAAACACTGAA.

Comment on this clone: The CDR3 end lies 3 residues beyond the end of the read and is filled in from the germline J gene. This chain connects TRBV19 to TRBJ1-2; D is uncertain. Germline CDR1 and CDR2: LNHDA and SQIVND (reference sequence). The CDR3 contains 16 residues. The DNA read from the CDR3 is TGTGCCAGTAGTATCTACCCTAGCCTACTTACCTACGAC. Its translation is CASSIYPSLLTYD. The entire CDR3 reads CASSIYPSLLTYDYTF.

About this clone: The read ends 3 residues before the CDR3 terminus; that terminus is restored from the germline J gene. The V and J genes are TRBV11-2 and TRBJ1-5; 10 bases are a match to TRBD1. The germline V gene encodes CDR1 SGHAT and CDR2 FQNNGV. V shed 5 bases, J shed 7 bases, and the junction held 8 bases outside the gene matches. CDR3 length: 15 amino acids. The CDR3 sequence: CASSPGTGAIQPQHF. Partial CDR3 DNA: TGTGCCAGCAGCCCCGGGACAGGGGCAATCCAGCCC.

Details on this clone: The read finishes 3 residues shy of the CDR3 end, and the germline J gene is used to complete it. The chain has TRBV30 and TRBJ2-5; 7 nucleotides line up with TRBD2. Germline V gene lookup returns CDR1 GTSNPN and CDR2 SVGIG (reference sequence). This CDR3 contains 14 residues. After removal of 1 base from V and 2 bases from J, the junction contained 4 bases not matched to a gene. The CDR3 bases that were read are TGTGCCTGGAGTGCTCTAGCGGTTCAAGAGACC. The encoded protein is CAWSALAVQET. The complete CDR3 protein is CAWSALAVQETQYF.

This CDR3 reads CASSIAGDYGYTF. Incomplete CDR3 DNA: TGTGCCAGTAGTATCGCAGGGGACTATGGC. J is TRBJ1-2 and V is TRBV19, with a weak D call TRBD1 (6 bases). From the germline J gene comes the end of the CDR3, since the read stops 3 residues before it. Trimming took 3 bases from V and 3 from J, leaving 8 bases between them. The CDR3 spans 13 residues. CDR1 is LNHDA, CDR2 SQIVND, per germline (reference sequence).

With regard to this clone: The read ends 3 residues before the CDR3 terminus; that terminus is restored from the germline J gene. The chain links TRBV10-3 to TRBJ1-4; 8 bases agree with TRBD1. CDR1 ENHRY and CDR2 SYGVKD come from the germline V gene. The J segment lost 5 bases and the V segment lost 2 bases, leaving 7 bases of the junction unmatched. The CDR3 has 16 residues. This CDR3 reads CAISETLRQGNEKLFF. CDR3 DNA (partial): TGTGCCATCAGTGAGACATTAAGACAGGGGAATGAAAAA.

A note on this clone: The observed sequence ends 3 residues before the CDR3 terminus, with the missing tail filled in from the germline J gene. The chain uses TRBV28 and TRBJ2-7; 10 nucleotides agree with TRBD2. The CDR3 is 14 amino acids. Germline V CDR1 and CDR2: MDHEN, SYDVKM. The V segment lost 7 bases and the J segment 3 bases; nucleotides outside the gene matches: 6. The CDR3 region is CASTRTSGFYEQYF. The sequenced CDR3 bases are TGTGCCAGCACTCGGACTAGCGGATTCTACGAG.

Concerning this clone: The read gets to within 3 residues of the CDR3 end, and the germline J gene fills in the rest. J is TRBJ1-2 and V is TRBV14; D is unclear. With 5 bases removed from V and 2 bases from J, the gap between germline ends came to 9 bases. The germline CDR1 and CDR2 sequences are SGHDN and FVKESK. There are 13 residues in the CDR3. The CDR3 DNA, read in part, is TGTGCCAGCAGCGACGGGTCGAACTATGGC. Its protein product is CASSDGSNYG. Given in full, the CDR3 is CASSDGSNYGYTF.

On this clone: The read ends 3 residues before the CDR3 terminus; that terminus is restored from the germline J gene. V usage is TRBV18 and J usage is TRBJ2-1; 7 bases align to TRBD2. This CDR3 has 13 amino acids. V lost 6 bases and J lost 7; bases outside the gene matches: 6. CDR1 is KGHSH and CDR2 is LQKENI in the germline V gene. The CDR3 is CASSLRETNEQFF. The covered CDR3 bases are TGTGCCAGCTCCCTGCGGGAGACGAATGAG.

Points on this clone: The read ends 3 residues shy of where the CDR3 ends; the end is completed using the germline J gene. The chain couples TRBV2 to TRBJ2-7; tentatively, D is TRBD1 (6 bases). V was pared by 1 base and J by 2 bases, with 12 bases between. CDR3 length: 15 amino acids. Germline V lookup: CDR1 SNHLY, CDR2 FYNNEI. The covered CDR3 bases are TGTGCCAGCAGTGAAGTAATAGGACAGCCCTACGAG. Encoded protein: CASSEVIGQPYE. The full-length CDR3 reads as CASSEVIGQPYEQYF.

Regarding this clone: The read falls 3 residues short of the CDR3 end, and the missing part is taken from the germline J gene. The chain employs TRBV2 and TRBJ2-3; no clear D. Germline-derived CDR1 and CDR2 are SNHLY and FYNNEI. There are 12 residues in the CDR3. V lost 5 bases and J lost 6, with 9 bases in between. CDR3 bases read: TGTGCCAGCAGTCGCGACATTGATACG. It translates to CASSRDIDT. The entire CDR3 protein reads CASSRDIDTQYF. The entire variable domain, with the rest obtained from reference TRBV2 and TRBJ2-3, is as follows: EPEVTQTPSHQVTQMGQEVILRCVPISNHLYFYWYRQILGQKVEFLVSFYNNEISEKSEIFDDQFSVERPDGSNFTLKIRSTKLEDSAMYFCASSRDIDTQYFGPGTRLTVL.

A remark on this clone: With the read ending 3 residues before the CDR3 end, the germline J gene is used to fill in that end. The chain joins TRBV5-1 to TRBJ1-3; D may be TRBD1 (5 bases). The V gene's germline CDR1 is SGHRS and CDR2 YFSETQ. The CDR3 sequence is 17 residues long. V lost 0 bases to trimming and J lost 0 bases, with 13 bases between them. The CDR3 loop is CASSLGYGAISGNTIYF. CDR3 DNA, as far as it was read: TGCGCCAGCAGCTTGGGTTATGGGGCGATCTCTGGAAACACC. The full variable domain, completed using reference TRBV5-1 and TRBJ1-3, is KAGVTQTPRYLIKTRGQQVTLSCSPISGHRSVSWYQQTPGQGLQFLFEYFSETQRNKGNFPGRFSGRQFSNSRSEMNVSTLELGDSALYLCASSLGYGAISGNTIYFGEGSWLTVV.

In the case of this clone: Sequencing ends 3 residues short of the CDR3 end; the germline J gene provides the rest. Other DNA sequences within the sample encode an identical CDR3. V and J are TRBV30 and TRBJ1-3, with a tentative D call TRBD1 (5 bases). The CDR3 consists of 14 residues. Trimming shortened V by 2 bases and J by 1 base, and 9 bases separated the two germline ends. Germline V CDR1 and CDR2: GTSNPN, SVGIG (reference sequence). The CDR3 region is CAWSNKGSGNTIYF. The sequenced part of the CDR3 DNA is TGTGCCTGGAGTAATAAGGGGTCTGGAAACACC.

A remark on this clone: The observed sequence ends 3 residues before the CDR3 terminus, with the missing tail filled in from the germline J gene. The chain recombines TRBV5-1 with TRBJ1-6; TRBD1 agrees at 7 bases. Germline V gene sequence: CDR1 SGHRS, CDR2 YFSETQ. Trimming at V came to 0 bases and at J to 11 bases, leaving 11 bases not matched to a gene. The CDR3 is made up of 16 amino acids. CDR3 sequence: CASSLAPGQDSPPLHF. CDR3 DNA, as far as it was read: TGCGCCAGCAGCTTGGCCCCAGGACAGGATAGTCCACCC. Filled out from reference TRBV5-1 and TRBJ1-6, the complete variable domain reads KAGVTQTPRYLIKTRGQQVTLSCSPISGHRSVSWYQQTPGQGLQFLFEYFSETQRNKGNFPGRFSGRQFSNSRSEMNVSTLELGDSALYLCASSLAPGQDSPPLHFGNGTRLTVT.

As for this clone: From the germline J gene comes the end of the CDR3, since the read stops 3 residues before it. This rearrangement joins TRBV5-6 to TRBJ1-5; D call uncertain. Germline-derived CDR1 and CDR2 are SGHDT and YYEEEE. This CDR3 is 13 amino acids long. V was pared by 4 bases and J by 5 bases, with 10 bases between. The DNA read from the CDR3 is TGTGCCAGCAGCCTTGGCCGGGATCAGCCC. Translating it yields CASSLGRDQP. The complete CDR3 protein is CASSLGRDQPQHF.

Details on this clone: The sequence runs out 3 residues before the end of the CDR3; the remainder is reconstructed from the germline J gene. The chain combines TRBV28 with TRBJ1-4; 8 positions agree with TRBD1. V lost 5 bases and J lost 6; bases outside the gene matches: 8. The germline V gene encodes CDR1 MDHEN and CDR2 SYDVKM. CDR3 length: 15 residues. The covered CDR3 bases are TGTGCCAGCAGTCCCCAGGGGGCGCAAGATGAAAAA. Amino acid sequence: CASSPQGAQDEK. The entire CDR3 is CASSPQGAQDEKLFF. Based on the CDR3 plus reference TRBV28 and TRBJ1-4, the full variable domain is DVKVTQSSRYLVKRTGEKVFLECVQDMDHENMFWYRQDPGLGLRLIYFSYDVKMKEKGDIPEGYSVSREKKERFSLILESASTNQTSMYLCASSPQGAQDEKLFFGSGTQLSVL.

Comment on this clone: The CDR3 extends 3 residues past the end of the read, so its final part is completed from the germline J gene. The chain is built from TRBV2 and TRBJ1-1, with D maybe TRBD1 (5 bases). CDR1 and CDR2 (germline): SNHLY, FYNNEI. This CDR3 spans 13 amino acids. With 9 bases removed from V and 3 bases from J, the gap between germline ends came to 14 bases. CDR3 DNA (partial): TGTGCCAGGGGGATGACAGAATACACTGAA. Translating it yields CARGMTEYTE. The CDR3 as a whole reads CARGMTEYTEAFF.

The covered CDR3 bases are TGCAGTGCCCCGCACTCCCCGGGACTAGCCTCCTACGAG. Translated, it gives CSAPHSPGLASYE. The whole CDR3 protein is CSAPHSPGLASYEQYF. The chain couples TRBV20-1 to TRBJ2-7; 9 positions match TRBD2. The read stops 3 residues short of the end of the CDR3; the missing end is completed from the germline J gene. From germline, CDR1 is DFQATT and CDR2 SNEGSKA (reference sequence). CDR3 length equals 16 residues. V lost 6 bases, J lost 0 bases, and 12 bases stayed unmatched.

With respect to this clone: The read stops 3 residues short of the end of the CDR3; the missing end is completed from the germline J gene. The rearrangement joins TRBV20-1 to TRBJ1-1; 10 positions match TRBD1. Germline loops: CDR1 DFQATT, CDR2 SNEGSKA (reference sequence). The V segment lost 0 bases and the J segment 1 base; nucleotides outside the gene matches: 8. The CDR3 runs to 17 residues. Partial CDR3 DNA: TGCAGTGCTAGAGATAGGCGGACAGGGGGATCGAACACTGAA. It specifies CSARDRRTGGSNTE. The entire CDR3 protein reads CSARDRRTGGSNTEAFF.

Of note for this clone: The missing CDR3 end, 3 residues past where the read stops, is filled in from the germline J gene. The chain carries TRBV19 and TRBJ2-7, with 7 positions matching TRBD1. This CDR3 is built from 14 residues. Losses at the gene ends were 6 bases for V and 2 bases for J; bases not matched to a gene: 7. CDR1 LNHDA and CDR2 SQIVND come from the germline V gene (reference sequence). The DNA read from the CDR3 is TGTGCCAGTAGCCAGACAGGGCTGACCTACGAG. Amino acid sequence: CASSQTGLTYE. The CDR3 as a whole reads CASSQTGLTYEQYF. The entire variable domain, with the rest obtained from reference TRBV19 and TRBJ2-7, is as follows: DGGITQSPKYLFRKEGQNVTLSCEQNLNHDAMYWYRQDPGQGLRLIYYSQIVNDFQKGDIAEGYSVSREKKESFPLTVTSAQKNPTAFYLCASSQTGLTYEQYFGPGTRLTVT.

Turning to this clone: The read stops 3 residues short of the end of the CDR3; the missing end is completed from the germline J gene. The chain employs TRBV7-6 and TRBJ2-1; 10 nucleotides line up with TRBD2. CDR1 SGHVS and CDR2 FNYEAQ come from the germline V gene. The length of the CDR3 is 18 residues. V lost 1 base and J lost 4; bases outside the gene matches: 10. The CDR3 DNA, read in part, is TGTGCCAGCAGCTTAGAAGGGGGTAGCGGGGGGTTTTACAATGAG. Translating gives CASSLEGGSGGFYNE. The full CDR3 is CASSLEGGSGGFYNEQFF. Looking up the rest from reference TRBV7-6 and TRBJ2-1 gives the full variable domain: GAGVSQSPRYKVTKRGQDVALRCDPISGHVSLYWYRQALGQGPEFLTYFNYEAQQDKSGLPNDRFSAERPEGSISTLTIQRTEQRDSAMYRCASSLEGGSGGFYNEQFFGPGTRLTVL.

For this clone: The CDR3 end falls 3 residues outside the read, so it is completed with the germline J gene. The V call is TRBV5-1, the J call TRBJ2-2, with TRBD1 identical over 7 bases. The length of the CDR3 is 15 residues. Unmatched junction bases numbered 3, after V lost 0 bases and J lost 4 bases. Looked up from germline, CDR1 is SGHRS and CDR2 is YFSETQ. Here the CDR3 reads CASSLDPGGTGELFF. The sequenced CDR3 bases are TGCGCCAGCAGCTTGGATCCAGGGGGCACCGGGGAG.

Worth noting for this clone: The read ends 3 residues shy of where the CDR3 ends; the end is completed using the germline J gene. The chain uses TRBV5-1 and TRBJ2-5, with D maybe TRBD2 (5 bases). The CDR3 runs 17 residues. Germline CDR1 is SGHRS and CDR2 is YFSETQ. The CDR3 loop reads CASSLHRSASYTDTQYF. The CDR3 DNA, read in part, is TGCGCCAGCAGCTTGCATCGCTCGGCTAGCTACACAGATACC.

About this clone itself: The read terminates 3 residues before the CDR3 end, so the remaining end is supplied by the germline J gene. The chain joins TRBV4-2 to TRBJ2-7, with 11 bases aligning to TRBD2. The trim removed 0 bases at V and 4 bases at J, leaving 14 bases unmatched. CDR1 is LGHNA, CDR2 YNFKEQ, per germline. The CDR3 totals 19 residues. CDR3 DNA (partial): TGTGCCAGCAGCCAAGAAGGGGAGAGGGCTAGCGGGGGGTTGTACGAG. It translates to CASSQEGERASGGLYE. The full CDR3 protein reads CASSQEGERASGGLYEQYF.

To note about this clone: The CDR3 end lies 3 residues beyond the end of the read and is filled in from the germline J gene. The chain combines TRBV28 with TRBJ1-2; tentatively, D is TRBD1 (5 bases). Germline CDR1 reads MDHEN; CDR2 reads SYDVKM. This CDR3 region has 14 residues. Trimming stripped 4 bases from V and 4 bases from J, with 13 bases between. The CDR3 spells CASSSPTGSYGYTF. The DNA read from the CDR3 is TGTGCCAGCAGTTCCCCAACAGGCAGCTATGGC.

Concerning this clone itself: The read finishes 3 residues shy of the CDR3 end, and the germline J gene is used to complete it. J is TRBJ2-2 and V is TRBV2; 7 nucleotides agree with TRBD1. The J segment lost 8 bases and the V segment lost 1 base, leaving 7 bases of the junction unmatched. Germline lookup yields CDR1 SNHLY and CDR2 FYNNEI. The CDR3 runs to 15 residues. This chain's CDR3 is CASSEGQGIFGELFF. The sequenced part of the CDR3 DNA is TGTGCCAGCAGTGAAGGACAGGGAATATTTGGGGAG. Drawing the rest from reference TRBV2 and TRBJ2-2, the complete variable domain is EPEVTQTPSHQVTQMGQEVILRCVPISNHLYFYWYRQILGQKVEFLVSFYNNEISEKSEIFDDQFSVERPDGSNFTLKIRSTKLEDSAMYFCASSEGQGIFGELFFGEGSRLTVL.

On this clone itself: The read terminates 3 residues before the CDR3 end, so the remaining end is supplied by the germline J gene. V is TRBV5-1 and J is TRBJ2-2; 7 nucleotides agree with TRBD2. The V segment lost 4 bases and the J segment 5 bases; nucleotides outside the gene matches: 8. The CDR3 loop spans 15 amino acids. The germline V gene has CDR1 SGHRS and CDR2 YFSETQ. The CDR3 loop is CASSLLRAGTGELFF. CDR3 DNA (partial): TGCGCCAGCAGCCTCCTGAGAGCGGGGACCGGGGAG.

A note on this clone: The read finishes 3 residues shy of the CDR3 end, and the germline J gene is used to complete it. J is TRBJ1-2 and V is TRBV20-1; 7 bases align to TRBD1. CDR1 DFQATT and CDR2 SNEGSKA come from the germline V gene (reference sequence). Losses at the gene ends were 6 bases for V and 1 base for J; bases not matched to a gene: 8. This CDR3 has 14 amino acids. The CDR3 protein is CSAPRRDSNYGYTF. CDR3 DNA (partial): TGCAGTGCCCCGAGGCGGGACAGTAACTATGGC.